The next 28 T cell receptor beta chains were all read from a single sample in a study of T cell responses to AZD1222 COVID-19 vaccine. The data were produced by immunoSEQ multiplex PCR, yet TCRdb's version contains in-frame clones alone and is incomplete. The sample shows around 26,000 clones, 88% of them seen only once. The sequenced sample was peripheral blood, obtained 28 days after the second AZD1222 dose. These receptors all come from an adult who received the AZD1222 COVID-19 vaccine.

The chain carries TRBV5-4 and TRBJ2-5; possibly TRBD2 for D (6 bases). The CDR3 sequence is 16 residues long. The germline V and J ends were trimmed by 4 bases and 0 bases, with 16 bases remaining between them. The germline V gene encodes CDR1 SGHNT and CDR2 YYREEE (reference sequence). The CDR3 is CASSPEGGTYQETQYF. Written as DNA, the CDR3 is TGTGCCAGCAGCCCCGAAGGCGGGACGTACCAAGAGACCCAGTACTTC.

This clone showed up just once. This rearrangement joins TRBV7-2 to TRBJ1-5; TRBD1 is a possible D gene (5 bases). The CDR3 totals 17 residues. The germline gives CDR1 SGHTA, CDR2 FQGNSA. V lost 2 bases, J lost 3 bases, and 17 bases lay in between. The CDR3: CASSLISGAAPNQPQHF. The CDR3 coding sequence is TGTGCCAGCAGCTTAATCTCCGGGGCAGCACCCAATCAGCCCCAGCATTTT.

This clone came up once. The chain joins TRBV14 to TRBJ2-3; D unclear. V gave up 4 bases and J gave up 1 base, with 6 bases separating them. This CDR3 region has 13 residues. Germline CDR1 SGHDN, CDR2 FVKESK. CDR3: CASSLAGTDTQYF. CDR3 bases: TGTGCCAGCAGCCTAGCAGGCACAGATACGCAGTATTTT.

The chain uses TRBV6-1 and TRBJ2-1; 7 positions match TRBD1. The CDR3 contains 15 residues. Unmatched junction bases numbered 8, after V lost 3 bases and J lost 6 bases. Germline V gives CDR1 MNHNS, CDR2 SASEGT. CDR3 in amino acids: CASSESTGSFNEQFF. The CDR3 nucleotides read TGTGCCAGCAGTGAGTCGACAGGGAGTTTCAATGAGCAGTTCTTC.

This chain connects TRBV19 to TRBJ1-6; TRBD1 matches 9 bases. The length of the CDR3 is 14 residues. The trim removed 5 bases at V and 8 bases at J, leaving 4 bases unmatched. Germline V gives CDR1 LNHDA, CDR2 SQIVND (reference sequence). CDR3 region: CASSFTGGDSPLHF. The DNA for the CDR3 is TGTGCCAGTAGTTTCACAGGGGGCGATTCACCCCTCCACTTT.

This clone was recorded only once. V and J are TRBV3-1 (or the pseudogene TRBV3-2) and TRBJ1-6; no reliable D call. Germline loops: CDR1 LGHDT, CDR2 YNNKEL (reference sequence). The V and J ends lost 4 bases and 0 bases respectively, with 7 bases between them. The CDR3 is 15 residues long. The CDR3 loop is CASSRESSYNSPLHF. The DNA of the CDR3 is TGTGCCAGCAGCCGGGAGAGCTCCTATAATTCACCCCTCCACTTT.

The chain links TRBV18 to TRBJ2-3; D may be TRBD2 (7 bases). Trimming removed 3 bases at V and 4 bases at J, with 14 bases between. CDR3 length: 15 residues. Germline-derived CDR1 and CDR2 are KGHSH and LQKENI. The CDR3 bases are TGTGCCAGCTCACCCGCGCGGGGGCAGGCAGATACGCAGTATTTT. Its protein product is CASSPARGQADTQYF.

The chain joins TRBV5-6 to TRBJ1-6; D gene unclear. The CDR3 sequence is 14 residues long. Germline V gives CDR1 SGHDT, CDR2 YYEEEE. Deletions cut 4 bases from V and 7 bases from J, with 12 bases between. In nucleotides, the CDR3 is TGTGCCAGCAGCACTCCGGGCCCCAATTCACCCCTCCACTTT. Amino acid sequence: CASSTPGPNSPLHF.

The CDR3 sequence is CASSFSGGETQYF. CDR3 coding DNA: TGTGCCAGCAGCTTTTCGGGGGGGGAGACCCAGTACTTC. This chain links TRBV7-2 with TRBJ2-5; TRBD2 matches 8 bases. CDR3 length: 13 amino acids. Per the germline V gene, CDR1 is SGHTA and CDR2 is FQGNSA. Germline trimming cut 3 bases from V and 5 bases from J; bases unmatched to any gene: 2.

The chain recombines TRBV12-3 or TRBV12-4 with TRBJ1-4, with D unresolved. Trimming shortened V by 6 bases and J by 3 bases, and 5 bases separated the two germline ends. There are 12 residues in the CDR3. The CDR3 DNA reads TGTGCCAGCAGCGGGGCTAATGAAAAACTGTTTTTT. As protein: CASSGANEKLFF.

The chain combines TRBV5-5 with TRBJ1-1; 12 bases match TRBD1. The CDR3 sequence is 14 residues long. V was pared by 4 bases and J by 6 bases, with 4 bases of the junction left unmatched. The V gene's germline CDR1 is SGHKS and CDR2 YYEKEE (reference sequence). The CDR3 loop is CASSGGQGAAEAFF. In nucleotides, the CDR3 is TGTGCCAGCAGCGGGGGACAGGGGGCAGCTGAAGCTTTCTTT.

V gene TRBV21-1 combines with J gene TRBJ2-1. TRBV21-1 is reported as a pseudogene. The CDR3 covers 11 residues. The CDR3 DNA reads as TGTGCCAGGCCGAGGACGGTTGAGCAGTTCTTC. It yields the protein CARPRTVEQFF.

The genes are TRBV29-1 and TRBJ2-5; D is tentatively TRBD1 or TRBD2 (5 bases each). Germline V gene lookup returns CDR1 SQVTM and CDR2 ANQGSEA. CDR3 length equals 16 residues. V lost 5 bases and J lost 2, with 21 bases in between. The CDR3 protein is CSVQRGPLGAQETQYF. CDR3 nucleotides: TGCAGCGTTCAACGGGGCCCCCTTGGGGCTCAAGAGACCCAGTACTTC.

The DNA of the CDR3 is TGTGCCAGCAGCTCCCTAGGGCGGGGGTTCGGGGCCAACGTCCTGACTTTC. Residues: CASSSLGRGFGANVLTF. V usage is TRBV7-3 and J usage is TRBJ2-6; 7 nucleotides line up with TRBD2. Germline V lookup: CDR1 SGHTA, CDR2 FQGTGA. V shed 4 bases and J 4 bases; nucleotides not matched to a gene: 10. The length of the CDR3 is 17 residues.

The chain has TRBV3-1 (or the pseudogene TRBV3-2) and TRBJ1-3, with D maybe TRBD1 (5 bases). Germline CDR1 and CDR2: LGHDT and YNNKEL (reference sequence). V was pared by 0 bases and J by 8 bases, with 14 bases between. This CDR3 comprises 15 residues. The CDR3 DNA sequence: TGTGCCAGCAGCCAAGAGGGGGTATCCCCGGACACCATATATTTT. Protein product: CASSQEGVSPDTIYF.

This clone was recorded a few times. This chain connects TRBV11-3 to TRBJ2-5; D may be TRBD1 or TRBD2 (5 bases each). The CDR3 consists of 13 residues. V was cut by 5 bases and J by 5 bases, with 12 bases left in between. CDR1 and CDR2 (germline): SGHNT, YENEEA. CDR3 sequence reads: CASSEGRVETQYF. For the CDR3, the DNA is TGTGCCAGCAGCGAGGGCAGGGTGGAGACCCAGTACTTC.

The V and J genes are TRBV9 and TRBJ1-1, with D possibly being TRBD1 (5 bases). This CDR3 is 14 amino acids long. Germline V gene sequence: CDR1 SGDLS, CDR2 YYNGEE. V shed 3 bases and J shed 2 bases, with 11 bases lying between them. CDR3 in amino acids: CASSASGQNTEAFF. The CDR3 coding sequence is TGTGCCAGCAGCGCTTCAGGGCAAAACACTGAAGCTTTCTTT.

Here the CDR3 DNA reads TGTGCCAGTGACAGGGGGGCGAACACTGAAGCTTTCTTT. It specifies CASDRGANTEAFF. The genes are TRBV7-2 and TRBJ1-1, with 9 bases aligning to TRBD1. The CDR3 covers 13 residues. The germline CDR1 and CDR2 sequences are SGHTA and FQGNSA. Germline trimming cut 9 bases from V and 1 base from J; bases unmatched to any gene: 3.

V and J are TRBV6-4 and TRBJ2-3; D possibly corresponds to TRBD2 (6 bases). V was shortened by 2 bases and J by 6 bases, with 12 bases between the two germline ends. Germline V lookup: CDR1 MRHNA, CDR2 SNTAGT. The CDR3 is 14 residues long. The CDR3: CASSDGGSGDTQYF. CDR3 DNA sequence: TGTGCCAGCAGTGACGGGGGGAGTGGGGATACGCAGTATTTT.

This clone has only one observation. The rearrangement links TRBV14 to TRBJ1-1; D remains unclear. The CDR3 has 13 residues. The V end lost 4 bases, the J end lost 4 bases, and 10 bases lay between the germline ends. Germline lookup yields CDR1 SGHDN and CDR2 FVKESK. This chain's CDR3 is CASSLTPGTEAFF. DNA for the CDR3: TGTGCCAGCAGCCTGACCCCGGGCACTGAAGCTTTCTTT.

V usage is TRBV7-2 and J usage is TRBJ1-2; unclear D gene. V lost 1 base and J lost 4, with 7 bases in between. CDR3 length: 13 residues. Germline-derived CDR1 and CDR2 are SGHTA and FQGNSA. The CDR3 protein is CASSLGTLYGYTF. The CDR3 DNA follows: TGTGCCAGCAGCTTAGGGACCCTCTATGGCTACACCTTC. Looking up the rest from reference TRBV7-2 and TRBJ1-2 gives the full variable domain: GAGVSQSPSNKVTEKGKDVELRCDPISGHTALYWYRQSLGQGLEFLIYFQGNSAPDKSGLPSDRFSAERTGGSVSTLTIQRTQQEDSAVYLCASSLGTLYGYTFGSGTRLTVV.

The chain is built from TRBV7-2 and TRBJ1-1; possible D gene TRBD1, 5 bases. Trimming stripped 5 bases from V and 8 bases from J, with 18 bases between. Germline V gene data show CDR1 as SGHTA and CDR2 as FQGNSA. CDR3 length: 14 amino acids. CDR3 amino acids: CASSLRDSYSEAFF. CDR3 bases: TGTGCCAGCAGCCTCCGGGACTCGTATTCGGAAGCTTTCTTT. Drawing the rest from reference TRBV7-2 and TRBJ1-1, the complete variable domain is GAGVSQSPSNKVTEKGKDVELRCDPISGHTALYWYRQSLGQGLEFLIYFQGNSAPDKSGLPSDRFSAERTGGSVSTLTIQRTQQEDSAVYLCASSLRDSYSEAFFGQGTRLTVV.

The chain is built from TRBV6-1 and TRBJ2-3; TRBD1 aligns across 12 bases. Trimming at V came to 1 base and at J to 4 bases, leaving 6 bases not matched to a gene. CDR1 and CDR2 (germline): MNHNS, SASEGT. The length of the CDR3 is 17 residues. The CDR3: CASSEEGTGGAADTQYF. The CDR3, as DNA: TGTGCCAGCAGTGAAGAAGGGACAGGGGGCGCAGCAGATACGCAGTATTTT.

The gene calls are TRBV5-8 and TRBJ1-4; TRBD1 is a possible D gene (6 bases). Germline loops: CDR1 SGHTS, CDR2 YDEGEE. The CDR3 spans 15 residues. Trimming took 2 bases from V and 7 from J, leaving 15 bases between them. The CDR3 nucleotides are TGTGCCAGCAGCTTAGTGGGGGCTGATGGTGAAAAACTGTTTTTT. Encoded protein: CASSLVGADGEKLFF. The full variable domain, completed using reference TRBV5-8 and TRBJ1-4, is EAGVTQSPTHLIKTRGQQATLRCSPISGHTSVYWYQQALGLGLQFLLWYDEGEERNRGNFPPRFSGRQFPNYSSELNVNALELEDSALYLCASSLVGADGEKLFFGSGTQLSVL.

The chain recombines TRBV5-1 with TRBJ2-7; the D is unclear. The germline V gene has CDR1 SGHRS and CDR2 YFSETQ. The CDR3 spans 15 residues. V gave up 1 base and J gave up 0 bases, with 11 bases separating them. This CDR3 is CASSLLQSNSYEQYF. CDR3 coding DNA: TGCGCCAGCAGCTTGCTCCAGTCCAACTCCTACGAGCAGTACTTC. The variable domain in full, completed from reference TRBV5-1 and TRBJ2-7, reads KAGVTQTPRYLIKTRGQQVTLSCSPISGHRSVSWYQQTPGQGLQFLFEYFSETQRNKGNFPGRFSGRQFSNSRSEMNVSTLELGDSALYLCASSLLQSNSYEQYFGPGTRLTVT.

The chain couples TRBV4-1 to TRBJ2-7; D unclear. The CDR3 is 13 residues long. The germline CDR1 and CDR2 sequences are MGHRA and YSYEKL. V lost 0 bases and J 5 bases, leaving 8 bases between the germline ends. CDR3 amino acids: CASSQDFANEQYF. DNA of the CDR3: TGCGCCAGCAGCCAAGATTTCGCCAACGAGCAGTACTTC.

This sequence joins TRBV24-1 and TRBJ2-1, with a weak D call TRBD2 (5 bases). The CDR3 runs 13 residues. Germline CDR1 is KGHDR and CDR2 is SFDVKD. The V end lost 5 bases, the J end lost 8 bases, and 12 bases lay between the germline ends. CDR3 sequence (DNA): TGTGCCACCAGTGTAGACTATTCTGATGAGCAGTTCTTC. Translation: CATSVDYSDEQFF.

The chain recombines TRBV21-1 with TRBJ1-5. TRBV21-1 is labeled a pseudogene. The CDR3 consists of 14 residues. The CDR3 DNA is TGTGCCAGCAGCAAATGTCAGCGAGATCAGCCCCAGCATTTT. Translating gives CASSKCQRDQPQHF.